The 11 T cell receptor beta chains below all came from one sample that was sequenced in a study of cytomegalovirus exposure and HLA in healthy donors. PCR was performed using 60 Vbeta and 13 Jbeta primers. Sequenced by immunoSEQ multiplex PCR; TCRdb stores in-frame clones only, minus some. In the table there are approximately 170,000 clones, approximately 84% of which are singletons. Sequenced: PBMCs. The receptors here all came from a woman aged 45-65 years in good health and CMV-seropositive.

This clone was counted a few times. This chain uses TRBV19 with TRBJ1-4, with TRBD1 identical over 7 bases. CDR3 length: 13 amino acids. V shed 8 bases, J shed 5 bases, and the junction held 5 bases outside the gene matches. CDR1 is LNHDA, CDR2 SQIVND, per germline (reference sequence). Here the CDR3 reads CASVGQANEKLFF. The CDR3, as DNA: TGTGCCAGTGTAGGACAGGCGAATGAAAAACTGTTTTTT.

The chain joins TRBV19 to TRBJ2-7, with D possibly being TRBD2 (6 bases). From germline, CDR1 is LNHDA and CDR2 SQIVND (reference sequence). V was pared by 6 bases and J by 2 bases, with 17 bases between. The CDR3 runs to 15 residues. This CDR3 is CASSPLSGRPYEQYF. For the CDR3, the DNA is TGTGCCAGTAGCCCTTTAAGTGGGAGGCCCTACGAGCAGTACTTC. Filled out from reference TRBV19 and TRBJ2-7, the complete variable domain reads DGGITQSPKYLFRKEGQNVTLSCEQNLNHDAMYWYRQDPGQGLRLIYYSQIVNDFQKGDIAEGYSVSREKKESFPLTVTSAQKNPTAFYLCASSPLSGRPYEQYFGPGTRLTVT.

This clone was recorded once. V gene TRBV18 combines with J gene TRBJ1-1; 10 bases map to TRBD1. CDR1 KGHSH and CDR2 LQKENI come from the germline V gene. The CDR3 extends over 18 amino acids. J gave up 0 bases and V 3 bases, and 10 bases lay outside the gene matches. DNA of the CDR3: TGTGCCAGCTCACCGTTTGACAGGGGGCAGCCCGTGAACACTGAAGCTTTCTTT. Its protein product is CASSPFDRGQPVNTEAFF.

The CDR3 nucleotides are TGTGCCAGCAGTTTCCTCCGGACAGGGACCTATGGCTACACCTTC. Translating gives CASSFLRTGTYGYTF. J is TRBJ1-2 and V is TRBV11-2, with 8 bases fitting TRBD1. The V gene end was trimmed by 6 bases and the J gene end by 4 bases; junction bases not matched to a gene: 10. This CDR3 is built from 15 residues. Germline V gives CDR1 SGHAT, CDR2 FQNNGV.

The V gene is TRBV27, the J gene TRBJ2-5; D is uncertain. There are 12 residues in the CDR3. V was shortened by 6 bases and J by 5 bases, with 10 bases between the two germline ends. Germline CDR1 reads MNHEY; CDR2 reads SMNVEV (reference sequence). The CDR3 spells CASSSQAETQYF. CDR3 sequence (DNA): TGTGCCAGCAGCTCCCAGGCTGAGACCCAGTACTTC.

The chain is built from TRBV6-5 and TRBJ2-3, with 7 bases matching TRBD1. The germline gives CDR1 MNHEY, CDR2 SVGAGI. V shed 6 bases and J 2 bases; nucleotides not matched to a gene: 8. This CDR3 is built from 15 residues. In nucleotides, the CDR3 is TGTGCCAGCAGCTCAGGACAGGCCTTCACAGATACGCAGTATTTT. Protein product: CASSSGQAFTDTQYF.

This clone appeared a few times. CDR3 in DNA: TGTGCCAGCAGCTGGGCCCTGGGTTCCGAGCAGTACTTC. Translated: CASSWALGSEQYF. The chain uses TRBV7-9 and TRBJ2-7, with unresolved D. There are 13 residues in the CDR3. Deletions cut 4 bases from V and 6 bases from J, with 13 bases between. Germline values: CDR1 SEHNR, CDR2 FQNEAQ (reference sequence).

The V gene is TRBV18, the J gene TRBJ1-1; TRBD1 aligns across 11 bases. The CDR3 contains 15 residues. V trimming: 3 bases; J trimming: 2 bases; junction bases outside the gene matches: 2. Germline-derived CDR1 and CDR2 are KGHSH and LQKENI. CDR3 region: CASSPDRGLNTEAFF. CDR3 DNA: TGTGCCAGCTCACCGGACAGGGGGCTTAACACTGAAGCTTTCTTT.

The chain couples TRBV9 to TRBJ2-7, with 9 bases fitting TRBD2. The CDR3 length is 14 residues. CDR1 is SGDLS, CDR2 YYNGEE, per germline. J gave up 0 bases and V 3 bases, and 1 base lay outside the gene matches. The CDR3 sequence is CASSASGISYEQYF. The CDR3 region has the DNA TGTGCCAGCAGCGCTAGCGGGATCTCCTACGAGCAGTACTTC.

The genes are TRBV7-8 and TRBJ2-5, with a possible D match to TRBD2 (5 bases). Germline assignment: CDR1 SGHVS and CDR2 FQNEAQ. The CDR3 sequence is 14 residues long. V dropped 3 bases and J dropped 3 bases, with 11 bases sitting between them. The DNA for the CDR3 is TGTGCCAGCAGCTTTCCGGGAATGGAAGAGACCCAGTACTTC. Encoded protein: CASSFPGMEETQYF.

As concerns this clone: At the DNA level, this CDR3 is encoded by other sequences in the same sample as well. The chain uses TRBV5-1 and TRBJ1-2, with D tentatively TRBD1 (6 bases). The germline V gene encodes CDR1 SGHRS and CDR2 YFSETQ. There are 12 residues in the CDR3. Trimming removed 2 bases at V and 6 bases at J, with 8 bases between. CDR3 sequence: CASSLQGDGYTF. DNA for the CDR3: TGCGCCAGCAGCTTACAGGGCGATGGCTACACCTTC.